The next 19 T cell receptor beta chains were all read from a single sample in a study of blood T cell repertoires in COVID-19. TCRdb keeps only in-frame clones here, not all; method: immunoSEQ multiplex PCR. The profile shows under 95,000 clones, about 70% of them singletons. Sample: peripheral blood. Every receptor here comes from a man over 45 with active or convalescent COVID-19.

The chain has TRBV30 and TRBJ1-2, with 9 bases lining up with TRBD1. The trim removed 4 bases at V and 4 bases at J, leaving 7 bases unmatched. Germline CDR1 is GTSNPN and CDR2 is SVGIG (reference sequence). This CDR3 has 14 amino acids. In DNA, the CDR3 is TGTGCCTGGATGGGGGACAGGGTGACCTATGGCTACACCTTC. It is translated as CAWMGDRVTYGYTF.

This clone came up once. V and J are TRBV7-2 and TRBJ2-3; TRBD2 matches 15 bases. Trimming cost V 4 bases and J 3 bases; bases outside gene matches: 2. This CDR3 contains 16 residues. Germline V gene sequence: CDR1 SGHTA, CDR2 FQGNSA. The CDR3 region is CASSWTSGGVTDTQYF. CDR3 coding DNA: TGTGCCAGCAGCTGGACTAGCGGGGGGGTAACAGATACGCAGTATTTT.

V gene TRBV6-1 combines with J gene TRBJ2-7; 11 bases map to TRBD1. This CDR3 has 15 residues. Germline lookup yields CDR1 MNHNS and CDR2 SASEGT. The V segment lost 3 bases and the J segment 8 bases; nucleotides outside the gene matches: 9. CDR3: CASSEIGTGGIKQYF. The CDR3 region has the DNA TGTGCCAGCAGTGAGATCGGGACAGGGGGTATAAAGCAGTACTTC.

The chain has TRBV4-1 and TRBJ2-2; D remains unclear. The germline CDR1 and CDR2 sequences are MGHRA and YSYEKL. The CDR3 covers 12 residues. Trimming took off 3 bases at V and 8 bases at J, with 7 bases between the two ends. The CDR3, as DNA: TGCGCCAGCAGCCAGGGCAGGGGGGAGCTGTTTTTT. This translates into CASSQGRGELFF.

The chain couples TRBV5-1 to TRBJ2-7, with 8 positions matching TRBD1. J gave up 6 bases and V 5 bases, and 10 bases lay outside the gene matches. Germline values: CDR1 SGHRS, CDR2 YFSETQ. The CDR3 length is 14 residues. CDR3 nucleotide sequence: TGCGCCAGCAGTGAGACAGGGGCGCTCATCGAGCAGTACTTC. Its translation: CASSETGALIEQYF.

This clone was counted between two and nine times. The chain is built from TRBV6-6 and TRBJ2-2; perhaps TRBD1 as D (6 bases). The CDR3 totals 14 residues. Germline V gene lookup returns CDR1 MNHNY and CDR2 SVGAGI (reference sequence). V lost 8 bases and J lost 2, with 12 bases in between. CDR3 in amino acids: CASVRGINTGELFF. The CDR3 DNA reads as TGTGCCAGCGTCAGGGGCATCAACACCGGGGAGCTGTTTTTT.

This clone was seen ten or more times. This chain uses TRBV5-1 with TRBJ1-6; D possibly corresponds to TRBD1 (5 bases). Trimming shortened V by 0 bases and J by 7 bases, and 8 bases separated the two germline ends. CDR1 SGHRS and CDR2 YFSETQ come from the germline V gene. The CDR3 loop spans 14 amino acids. CDR3 DNA sequence: TGCGCCAGCAGCTTGGACGACAGCAATTCACCCCTCCACTTT. It yields the protein CASSLDDSNSPLHF.

This chain uses TRBV4-1 with TRBJ2-7; D ambiguous. CDR3 size: 13 residues. Germline CDR1 is MGHRA and CDR2 is YSYEKL. The germline V and J ends were trimmed by 4 bases and 5 bases, with 12 bases remaining between them. The DNA for the CDR3 is TGCGCCAGCAGCCCCCGGTCAGGCGACGAGCAGTACTTC. Protein sequence: CASSPRSGDEQYF.

This chain uses TRBV19 with TRBJ2-7; TRBD1 matches 9 bases. The germline V gene encodes CDR1 LNHDA and CDR2 SQIVND (reference sequence). CDR3 length: 13 amino acids. The V segment lost 7 bases and the J segment 2 bases; nucleotides outside the gene matches: 3. CDR3 residues: CASKGQGPYEQYF. CDR3 nucleotides: TGTGCCAGTAAGGGACAGGGACCCTACGAGCAGTACTTC.

This clone occurred a few times. V usage is TRBV6-5 and J usage is TRBJ1-5; D uncertain. Trimming removed 11 bases at V and 3 bases at J, with 14 bases between. Germline CDR1 MNHEY, CDR2 SVGAGI. There are 13 residues in the CDR3. The CDR3, as DNA: TGTGCCTCAAAGCCCGACTCCAATCAGCCCCAGCATTTT. Translated: CASKPDSNQPQHF.

The V and J genes are TRBV29-1 and TRBJ2-5; possible D gene TRBD1, 5 bases. The germline V gene has CDR1 SQVTM and CDR2 ANQGSEA. The ends were cut back, 0 bases at V and 5 bases at J, with 16 bases in the middle. This CDR3 comprises 15 residues. CDR3 protein: CSVEERIGVWETQYF. The DNA of the CDR3 is TGCAGCGTTGAAGAGAGGATAGGGGTTTGGGAGACCCAGTACTTC.

This rearrangement joins TRBV6-6 to TRBJ1-2, with D perhaps TRBD1 (6 bases). The ends were cut back, 5 bases at V and 0 bases at J, with 16 bases in the middle. CDR3 length equals 16 residues. CDR1 MNHNY and CDR2 SVGAGI come from the germline V gene (reference sequence). The CDR3 reads CASSPRGGGTNYGYTF. The CDR3 nucleotides read TGTGCCAGCAGTCCGAGAGGGGGGGGCACTAACTATGGCTACACCTTC.

This clone was detected once. The V and J genes are TRBV7-2 and TRBJ1-5, with a weak D call TRBD1 (5 bases). This CDR3 has 15 residues. V lost 0 bases and J lost 2, with 8 bases in between. Germline loops: CDR1 SGHTA, CDR2 FQGNSA. In DNA form, the CDR3 reads TGTGCCAGCAGCTTAGCGGCCAGGGGCAATCAGCCCCAGCATTTT. Translated: CASSLAARGNQPQHF.

This chain joins TRBV5-4 and TRBJ2-5; weak D call: TRBD1 (5 bases). V gave up 0 bases and J gave up 1 base, with 10 bases separating them. This CDR3 contains 15 residues. Germline lookup yields CDR1 SGHNT and CDR2 YYREEE (reference sequence). CDR3 sequence (DNA): TGTGCCAGCAGCTTGGATCAGGGCTCCCAAGAGACCCAGTACTTC. Translation: CASSLDQGSQETQYF.

J is TRBJ1-5 and V is TRBV19; 7 bases line up with TRBD1. Trimming cost V 8 bases and J 7 bases; bases outside gene matches: 11. The CDR3 has 14 amino acids. From germline, CDR1 is LNHDA and CDR2 SQIVND (reference sequence). The CDR3 bases are TGTGCCAGTGACCCCAGGGGGGCAGGACAGCCCCAGCATTTT. Its translation is CASDPRGAGQPQHF.

J is TRBJ2-5 and V is TRBV29-1, with D maybe TRBD1 (6 bases). CDR3 length: 13 residues. V lost 7 bases and J 5 bases, leaving 17 bases between the germline ends. The germline CDR1 and CDR2 sequences are SQVTM and ANQGSEA. The CDR3 bases are TGCAGCGCCGGGGACAATGAGAGGGAGACCCAGTACTTC. Protein product: CSAGDNERETQYF.

With regard to this clone: The junction departs from germline at one end; a sequencing error may be responsible. J is TRBJ2-5 and V is TRBV7-7, with D hard to call. Germline V gene lookup returns CDR1 SSHAT and CDR2 FNYEAQ (reference sequence). This CDR3 contains 13 residues. CDR3 loop: CASSLDQRKTQYF. Written as DNA, the CDR3 is TGTGCTAGCAGCTTAGATCAGAGGAAGACCCAGTACTTC.

The chain's CDR3 is CASSLWQSGARRPQHF. In nucleotides, the CDR3 is TGTGCCAGCAGCTTGTGGCAGTCAGGGGCGAGGAGGCCCCAGCATTTT. The rearrangement joins TRBV5-6 to TRBJ1-5; tentatively, D is TRBD1 (6 bases). Trimming took off 1 base at V and 9 bases at J, with 20 bases between the two ends. Germline V CDR1 and CDR2: SGHDT, YYEEEE. There are 16 residues in the CDR3.

The chain carries TRBV11-2 and TRBJ2-3; D not resolved. V was cut by 5 bases and J by 1 base, with 10 bases left in between. CDR1 and CDR2 from the germline V gene are SGHAT and FQNNGV. This CDR3 is built from 14 residues. CDR3: CASSLGGGTDTQYF. CDR3 bases: TGTGCCAGCAGCCTCGGCGGAGGCACAGATACGCAGTATTTT.